The next 19 T cell receptor beta chains were all read from a single sample in a study of shared clonotypes between healthy human individuals. Some clones are missing from TCRdb's copy, which holds only in-frame ones; the method was immunoSEQ multiplex PCR. The profile shows about 2.3 million clones, 85% to 95% of them singletons. The sequenced sample consisted of naive CD4+ T cells from PBMCs. As to subset: CD45RA+ positively selected. The receptors come from a man aged 18 to 35 in good health. Some clones in this sample may be carry-over from other donors' samples.

The V call is TRBV10-3, the J call TRBJ2-5, with D possibly matching TRBD2 (7 bases). Trimming left V 6 bases short and J 1 base short, with 15 bases between. Germline loops: CDR1 ENHRY, CDR2 SYGVKD. The CDR3 is made up of 15 amino acids. CDR3 protein: CAISEGGGLQETQYF. CDR3 in DNA: TGTGCCATCAGCGAGGGGGGGGGCCTCCAAGAGACCCAGTACTTC.

Remarks on this clone: One junction end disagrees with the germline gene, perhaps due to a read error. DNA for the CDR3: TGTGCCACCAGCAGGCAGGGACTAGCGGGAGGAATCGAGGACTTC. It yields the protein CATSRQGLAGGIEDF. The chain joins TRBV15 to TRBJ2-7, with 15 bases fitting TRBD2. Per the germline V gene, CDR1 is LNHNV and CDR2 is YYDKDF (reference sequence). The CDR3 sequence is 15 residues long.

This clone has a single count. This chain joins TRBV5-4 and TRBJ2-1; TRBD2 is a possible D gene (7 bases). The CDR3 covers 15 residues. V gave up 3 bases and J gave up 9 bases, with 19 bases separating them. CDR1 SGHNT and CDR2 YYREEE come from the germline V gene (reference sequence). The CDR3 here is CASSSGAGARFEQFF. The CDR3 DNA follows: TGTGCCAGCAGCTCGGGGGCGGGAGCGAGGTTTGAGCAGTTCTTC.

The chain uses TRBV6-5 and TRBJ1-5; D may be TRBD1 (6 bases). The V gene lost 0 bases and the J gene lost 9 bases, with 12 bases spanning the gap. Looked up from germline, CDR1 is MNHEY and CDR2 is SVGAGI. The CDR3 loop spans 14 amino acids. CDR3 in amino acids: CASSYSRGAWPQHF. The CDR3 region has the DNA TGTGCCAGCAGTTACTCTAGGGGGGCCTGGCCCCAGCATTTT.

This chain links TRBV5-1 with TRBJ2-5; TRBD1 matches at 8 bases. The J call is doubtful: the DNA matches TRBJ2-7 better. The CDR3 is 15 residues long. Germline V gene lookup returns CDR1 SGHRS and CDR2 YFSETQ. In DNA form, the CDR3 reads TGCGCCAGCAGCTCCCCCCTCAGGGGGCCCTACGAGCAGTACTTC. Residues: CASSSPLRGPYEQYF.

V is TRBV5-1 and J is TRBJ1-4; TRBD1 matches at 8 bases. Germline CDR1 reads SGHRS; CDR2 reads YFSETQ. The junction had 5 bases not matched to a gene; V was cut back by 2 bases and J by 5 bases. The CDR3 is 15 residues long. Here the CDR3 reads CASSFRGQENEKLFF. In DNA, the CDR3 is TGCGCCAGCAGCTTCAGGGGACAGGAGAATGAAAAACTGTTTTTT.

The rearrangement joins TRBV28 to TRBJ1-2; 8 nucleotides agree with TRBD1. The CDR3 is 13 residues long. Germline lookup yields CDR1 MDHEN and CDR2 SYDVKM. Unmatched junction bases numbered 4, after V lost 6 bases and J lost 4 bases. CDR3 in DNA: TGTGCCAGCAGGGACAGGGTATCCTATGGCTACACCTTC. This sequence encodes CASRDRVSYGYTF.

The V call is TRBV18, the J call TRBJ2-6, with 9 positions matching TRBD1. Germline loops: CDR1 KGHSH, CDR2 LQKENI. This CDR3 is 16 amino acids long. After removal of 6 bases from V and 2 bases from J, the junction contained 5 bases not matched to a gene. CDR3 nucleotides: TGTGCCAGCTCCATAACAGGGGGCGCTGGGGCCAACGTCCTGACTTTC. Protein product: CASSITGGAGANVLTF.

This clone has a single count. This specimen includes other DNA sequences encoding the same CDR3. The genes are TRBV20-1 and TRBJ2-1, with D possibly being TRBD2 (6 bases). V lost 6 bases, J lost 4 bases, and 7 bases lay in between. This CDR3 has 11 residues. Germline-derived CDR1 and CDR2 are DFQATT and SNEGSKA (reference sequence). The CDR3 sequence: CSASGYNEQFF. Here the CDR3 DNA reads TGCAGTGCCAGCGGGTACAATGAGCAGTTCTTC.

The J gene is TRBJ1-6, the V gene TRBV28, with no clear D. From germline, CDR1 is MDHEN and CDR2 SYDVKM. The CDR3 contains 15 residues. Trimming cost V 5 bases and J 5 bases, with 13 bases left between them. The CDR3 bases are TGTGCCAGCAGTCCCCTTGGCAGGAATAATTCACCCCTCCACTTT. Amino acids: CASSPLGRNNSPLHF.

The rearrangement joins TRBV18 to TRBJ2-7; tentatively, D is TRBD1 (6 bases). The CDR3 sequence is 14 residues long. Trimming took 3 bases from V and 2 from J, leaving 11 bases between them. Germline V CDR1 and CDR2: KGHSH, LQKENI. CDR3 sequence reads: CASSPRAGAYEQYF. CDR3 DNA: TGTGCCAGCTCACCTCGGGCAGGGGCCTACGAGCAGTACTTC. Together with reference TRBV18 and TRBJ2-7, the CDR3 gives the full variable domain: NAGVMQNPRHLVRRRGQEARLRCSPMKGHSHVYWYRQLPEEGLKFMVYLQKENIIDESGMPKERFSAEFPKEGPSILRIQQVVRGDSAAYFCASSPRAGAYEQYFGPGTRLTVT.

The CDR3 sequence is CASNVDRASEKLFF. The DNA of the CDR3 is TGTGCCAGCAATGTGGACAGAGCATCTGAAAAACTGTTTTTT. J is TRBJ1-4 and V is TRBV6-1; perhaps TRBD1 as D (6 bases). V was trimmed by 7 bases and J by 7 bases, leaving 16 bases between them. Germline CDR1 MNHNS, CDR2 SASEGT. This CDR3 has 14 residues.

This sequence joins TRBV14 and TRBJ2-5; D possibly corresponds to TRBD2 (5 bases). V was clipped by 4 bases and J by 4 bases, with 19 bases between them. This CDR3 has 16 residues. Germline lookup yields CDR1 SGHDN and CDR2 FVKESK. CDR3 DNA sequence: TGTGCCAGCAGCCGCCGCCCTGGGCTAGCTTTAGAGACCCAGTACTTC. Protein: CASSRRPGLALETQYF.

CDR3 DNA: TGTGCCAGCAGTTATGGGACTAGCGGGAGGTGGAATGAGCAGTTCTTC. Amino acid sequence: CASSYGTSGRWNEQFF. V gene TRBV27 combines with J gene TRBJ2-1; 15 nucleotides agree with TRBD2. V lost 4 bases and J lost 7; bases outside the gene matches: 5. CDR1 MNHEY and CDR2 SMNVEV come from the germline V gene (reference sequence). The CDR3 spans 16 residues.

V usage is TRBV28 and J usage is TRBJ1-5, with 12 bases lining up with TRBD1. The CDR3 is 17 residues long. Germline-derived CDR1 and CDR2 are MDHEN and SYDVKM. Trimming took 7 bases from V and 4 from J; bases not matched to a gene: 11. The CDR3 loop is CASIGDRGRLINQPQHF. CDR3 sequence (DNA): TGTGCCAGCATTGGGGACAGGGGGCGCCTAATTAATCAGCCCCAGCATTTT.

This rearrangement joins TRBV2 to TRBJ2-5; tentative D call: TRBD1 (6 bases). The CDR3 consists of 14 residues. Deletions cut 6 bases from V and 2 bases from J, with 13 bases between. Germline-derived CDR1 and CDR2 are SNHLY and FYNNEI. The CDR3 DNA reads as TGTGCCAGCAGGCTACAGGGTAAACAAGAGACCCAGTACTTC. Protein sequence: CASRLQGKQETQYF.

This clone was found a few times. This chain uses TRBV30 with TRBJ1-5; D may be TRBD1 (6 bases). Trimming shortened V by 4 bases and J by 4 bases, and 14 bases separated the two germline ends. The V gene's germline CDR1 is GTSNPN and CDR2 SVGIG (reference sequence). The CDR3 extends over 14 amino acids. The CDR3 DNA reads TGTGCCTGGAATCGGGACATAGGAAATCAGCCCCAGCATTTT. Translated, it gives CAWNRDIGNQPQHF.

The rearrangement joins TRBV28 to TRBJ1-3; D is perhaps TRBD1 (5 bases). Looked up from germline, CDR1 is MDHEN and CDR2 is SYDVKM. V was trimmed by 2 bases and J by 4 bases, leaving 18 bases between them. The CDR3 is made up of 17 amino acids. As DNA, the CDR3 is TGTGCCAGCAGTTTAACCAGGGCAGCCCTAGGGGGAAACACCATATATTTT. It specifies CASSLTRAALGGNTIYF.

This clone was recorded once. V usage is TRBV28 and J usage is TRBJ2-5; D could derive from TRBD1 or TRBD2 (5 bases each). The CDR3 sequence is 15 residues long. Per germline, CDR1 MDHEN and CDR2 SYDVKM. V lost 7 bases and J 3 bases, leaving 18 bases between the germline ends. The DNA for the CDR3 is TGTGCCAGCACCATAGACAGAGGGCCGAAAGAGACCCAGTACTTC. This encodes CASTIDRGPKETQYF. The full variable domain, with the rest looked up from reference TRBV28 and TRBJ2-5, is DVKVTQSSRYLVKRTGEKVFLECVQDMDHENMFWYRQDPGLGLRLIYFSYDVKMKEKGDIPEGYSVSREKKERFSLILESASTNQTSMYLCASTIDRGPKETQYFGPGTRLLVL.